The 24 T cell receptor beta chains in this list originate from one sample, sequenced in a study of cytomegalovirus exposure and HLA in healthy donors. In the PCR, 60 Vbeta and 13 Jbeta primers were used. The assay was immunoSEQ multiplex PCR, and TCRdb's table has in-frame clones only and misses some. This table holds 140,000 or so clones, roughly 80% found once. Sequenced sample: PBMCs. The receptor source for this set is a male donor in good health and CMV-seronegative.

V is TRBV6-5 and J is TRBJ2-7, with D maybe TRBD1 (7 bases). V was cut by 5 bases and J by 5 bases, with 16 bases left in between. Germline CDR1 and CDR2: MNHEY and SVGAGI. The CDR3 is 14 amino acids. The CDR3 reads CASSHRTGGDEQYF. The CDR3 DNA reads TGTGCCAGCAGTCACCGGACAGGAGGGGACGAGCAGTACTTC.

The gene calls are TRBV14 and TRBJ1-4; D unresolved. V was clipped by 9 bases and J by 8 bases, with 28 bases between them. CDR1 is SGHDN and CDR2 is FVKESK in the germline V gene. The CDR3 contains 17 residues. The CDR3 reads CASFIHPLTNRGEKLFF. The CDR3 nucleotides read TGTGCCAGTTTCATCCACCCCCTAACAAACCGAGGGGAAAAACTGTTTTTT.

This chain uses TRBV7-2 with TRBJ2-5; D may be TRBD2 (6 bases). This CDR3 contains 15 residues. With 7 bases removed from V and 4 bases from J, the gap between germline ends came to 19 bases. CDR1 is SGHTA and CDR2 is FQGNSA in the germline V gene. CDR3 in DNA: TGTGCCAGCAAGACCCGGGAGTTGGCTAGAGAGACCCAGTACTTC. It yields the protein CASKTRELARETQYF.

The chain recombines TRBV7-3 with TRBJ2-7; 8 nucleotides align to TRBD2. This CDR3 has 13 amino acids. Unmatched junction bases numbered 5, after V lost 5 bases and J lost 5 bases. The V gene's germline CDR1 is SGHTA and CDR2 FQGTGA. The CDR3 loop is CASSLAGGDEQYF. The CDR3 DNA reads TGTGCCAGCAGCCTGGCCGGGGGGGACGAGCAGTACTTC. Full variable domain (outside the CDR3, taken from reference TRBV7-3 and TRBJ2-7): GAGVSQTPSNKVTEKGKYVELRCDPISGHTALYWYRQSLGQGPEFLIYFQGTGAADDSGLPNDRFFAVRPEGSVSTLKIQRTERGDSAVYLCASSLAGGDEQYFGPGTRLTVT.

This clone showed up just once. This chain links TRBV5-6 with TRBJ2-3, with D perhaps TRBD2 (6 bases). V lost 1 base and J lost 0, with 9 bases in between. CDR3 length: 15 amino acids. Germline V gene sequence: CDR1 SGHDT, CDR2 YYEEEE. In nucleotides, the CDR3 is TGTGCCAGCAGCTTGTATCGGGAGAGCACAGATACGCAGTATTTT. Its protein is CASSLYRESTDTQYF.

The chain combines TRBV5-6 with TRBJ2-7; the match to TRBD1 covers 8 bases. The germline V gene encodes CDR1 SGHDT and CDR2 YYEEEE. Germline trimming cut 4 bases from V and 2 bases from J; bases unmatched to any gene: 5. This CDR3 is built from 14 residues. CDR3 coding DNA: TGTGCCAGCAGCCGGCGGGACAGGACCTACGAGCAGTACTTC. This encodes CASSRRDRTYEQYF.

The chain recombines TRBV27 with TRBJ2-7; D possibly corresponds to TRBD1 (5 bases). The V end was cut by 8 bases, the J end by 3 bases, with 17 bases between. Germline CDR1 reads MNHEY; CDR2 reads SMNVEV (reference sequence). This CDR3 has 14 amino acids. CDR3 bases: TGTGCCAGCGCCTTCACCGACAGCTACTACGAGCAGTACTTC. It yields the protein CASAFTDSYYEQYF.

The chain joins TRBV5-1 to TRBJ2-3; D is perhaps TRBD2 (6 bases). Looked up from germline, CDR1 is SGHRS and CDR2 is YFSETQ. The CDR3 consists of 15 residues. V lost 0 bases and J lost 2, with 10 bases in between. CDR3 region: CASSLAWGLTDTQYF. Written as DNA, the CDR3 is TGCGCCAGCAGCTTGGCCTGGGGACTCACAGATACGCAGTATTTT.

The CDR3 sequence is CASSLARGQTQYF. CDR3 nucleotides: TGTGCCAGCAGCTTAGCCAGGGGACAGACCCAGTACTTC. This chain joins TRBV11-3 and TRBJ2-5; D might be TRBD1 (6 bases). Germline V gene sequence: CDR1 SGHNT, CDR2 YENEEA. This CDR3 region has 13 residues. Trimming shortened V by 1 base and J by 6 bases, and 9 bases separated the two germline ends.

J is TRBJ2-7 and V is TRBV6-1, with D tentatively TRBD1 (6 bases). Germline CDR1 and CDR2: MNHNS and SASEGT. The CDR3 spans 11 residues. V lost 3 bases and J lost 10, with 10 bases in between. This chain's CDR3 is CASSDLDRQYF. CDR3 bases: TGTGCCAGCAGTGATTTGGACAGACAGTACTTC.

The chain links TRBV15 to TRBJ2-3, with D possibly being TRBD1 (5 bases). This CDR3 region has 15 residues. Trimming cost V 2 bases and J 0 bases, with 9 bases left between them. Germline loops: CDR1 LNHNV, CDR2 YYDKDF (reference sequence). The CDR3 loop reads CATSRTRGSTDTQYF. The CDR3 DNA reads TGTGCCACCAGCAGAACAAGGGGTAGCACAGATACGCAGTATTTT.

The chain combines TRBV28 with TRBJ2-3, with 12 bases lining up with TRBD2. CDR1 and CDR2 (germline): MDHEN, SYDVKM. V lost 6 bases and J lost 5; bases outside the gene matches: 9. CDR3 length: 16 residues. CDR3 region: CASSPPSGGGKDTQYF. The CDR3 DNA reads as TGTGCCAGCAGCCCCCCTAGCGGGGGGGGGAAAGATACGCAGTATTTT.

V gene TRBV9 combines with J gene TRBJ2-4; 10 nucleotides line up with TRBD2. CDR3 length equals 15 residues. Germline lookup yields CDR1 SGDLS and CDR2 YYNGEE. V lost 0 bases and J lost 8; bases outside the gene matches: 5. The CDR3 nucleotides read TGTGCCAGCAGCGTAGCAGCGGGGGGGCTAGACATTCAGTACTTC. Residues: CASSVAAGGLDIQYF.

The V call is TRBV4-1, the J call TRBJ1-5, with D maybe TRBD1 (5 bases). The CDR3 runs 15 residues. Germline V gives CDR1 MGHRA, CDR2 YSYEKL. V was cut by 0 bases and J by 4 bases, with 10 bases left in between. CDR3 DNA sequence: TGCGCCAGCAGCCAAGATCAAGGACAAAATCAGCCCCAGCATTTT. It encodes CASSQDQGQNQPQHF.

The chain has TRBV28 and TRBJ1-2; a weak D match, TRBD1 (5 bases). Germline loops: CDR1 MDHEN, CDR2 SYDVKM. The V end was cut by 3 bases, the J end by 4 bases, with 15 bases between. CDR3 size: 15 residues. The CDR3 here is CASSFFGGLVYGYTF. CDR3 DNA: TGTGCCAGCAGTTTTTTCGGGGGTCTGGTCTATGGCTACACCTTC.

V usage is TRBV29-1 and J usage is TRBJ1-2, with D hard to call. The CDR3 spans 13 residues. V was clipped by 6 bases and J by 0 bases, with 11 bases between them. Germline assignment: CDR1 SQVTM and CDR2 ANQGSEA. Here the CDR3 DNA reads TGCAGCGTCCTGAAGTACACTAACTATGGCTACACCTTC. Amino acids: CSVLKYTNYGYTF.

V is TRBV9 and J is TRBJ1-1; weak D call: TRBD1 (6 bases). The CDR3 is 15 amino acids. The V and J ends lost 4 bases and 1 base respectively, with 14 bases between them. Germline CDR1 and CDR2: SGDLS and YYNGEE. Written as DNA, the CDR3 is TGTGCCAGCAGCTCAAGAGGGACACAGAACACTGAAGCTTTCTTT. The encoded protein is CASSSRGTQNTEAFF. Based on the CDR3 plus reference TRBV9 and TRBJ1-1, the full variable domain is DSGVTQTPKHLITATGQRVTLRCSPRSGDLSVYWYQQSLDQGLQFLIQYYNGEERAKGNILERFSAQQFPDLHSELNLSSLELGDSALYFCASSSRGTQNTEAFFGQGTRLTVV.

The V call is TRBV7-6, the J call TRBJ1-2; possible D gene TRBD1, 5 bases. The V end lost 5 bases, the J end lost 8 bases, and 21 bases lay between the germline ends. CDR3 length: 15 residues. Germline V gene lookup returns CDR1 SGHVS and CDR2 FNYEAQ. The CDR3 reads CASSPGPGTRSGYTF. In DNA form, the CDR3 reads TGTGCCAGCAGCCCGGGGCCCGGGACTCGAAGCGGCTACACCTTC.

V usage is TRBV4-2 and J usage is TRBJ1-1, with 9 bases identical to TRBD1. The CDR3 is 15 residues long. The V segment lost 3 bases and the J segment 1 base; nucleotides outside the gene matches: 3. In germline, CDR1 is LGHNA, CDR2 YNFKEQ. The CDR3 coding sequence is TGTGCCAGCAGCCATTCGACAGGGGGGAACACTGAAGCTTTCTTT. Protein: CASSHSTGGNTEAFF.

This CDR3 reads CASRQSVAANTGELFF. For the CDR3, the DNA is TGCGCCAGCAGGCAGAGCGTTGCCGCGAACACCGGGGAGCTGTTTTTT. V is TRBV5-1 and J is TRBJ2-2, with D unresolved. CDR1 is SGHRS and CDR2 is YFSETQ in the germline V gene. This CDR3 spans 16 amino acids. V was pared by 5 bases and J by 0 bases, with 14 bases between.

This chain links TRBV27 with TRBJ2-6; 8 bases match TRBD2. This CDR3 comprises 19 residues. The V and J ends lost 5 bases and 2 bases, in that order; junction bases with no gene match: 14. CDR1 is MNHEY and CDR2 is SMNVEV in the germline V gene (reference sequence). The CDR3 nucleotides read TGTGCCAGCAGTAAAAGCCCTTCAGCGGGAGCTCCTGGGGCCAACGTCCTGACTTTC. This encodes CASSKSPSAGAPGANVLTF. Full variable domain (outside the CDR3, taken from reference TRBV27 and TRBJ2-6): EAQVTQNPRYLITVTGKKLTVTCSQNMNHEYMSWYRQDPGLGLRQIYYSMNVEVTDKGDVPEGYKVSRKEKRNFPLILESPSPNQTSLYFCASSKSPSAGAPGANVLTFGAGSRLTVL.

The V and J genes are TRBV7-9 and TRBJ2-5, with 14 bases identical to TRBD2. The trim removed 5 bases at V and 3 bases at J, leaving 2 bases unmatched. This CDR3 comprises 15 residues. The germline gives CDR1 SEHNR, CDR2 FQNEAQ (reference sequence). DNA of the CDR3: TGTGCCAGCAGCGCGGGACTAGCGGGAGAAGAGACCCAGTACTTC. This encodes CASSAGLAGEETQYF.

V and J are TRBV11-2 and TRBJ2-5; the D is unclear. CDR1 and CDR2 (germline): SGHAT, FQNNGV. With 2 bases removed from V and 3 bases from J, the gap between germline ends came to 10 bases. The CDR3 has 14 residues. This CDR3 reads CASSLSGSKETQYF. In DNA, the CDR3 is TGTGCCAGCAGCTTAAGTGGCAGTAAAGAGACCCAGTACTTC.

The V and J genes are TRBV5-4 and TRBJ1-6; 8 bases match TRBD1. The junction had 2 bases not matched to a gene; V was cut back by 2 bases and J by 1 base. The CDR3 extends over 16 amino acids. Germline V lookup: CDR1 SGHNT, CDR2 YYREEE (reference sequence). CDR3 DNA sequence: TGTGCCAGCAGCTTCAGGGGGCTGTCCTATAATTCACCCCTCCACTTT. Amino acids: CASSFRGLSYNSPLHF.